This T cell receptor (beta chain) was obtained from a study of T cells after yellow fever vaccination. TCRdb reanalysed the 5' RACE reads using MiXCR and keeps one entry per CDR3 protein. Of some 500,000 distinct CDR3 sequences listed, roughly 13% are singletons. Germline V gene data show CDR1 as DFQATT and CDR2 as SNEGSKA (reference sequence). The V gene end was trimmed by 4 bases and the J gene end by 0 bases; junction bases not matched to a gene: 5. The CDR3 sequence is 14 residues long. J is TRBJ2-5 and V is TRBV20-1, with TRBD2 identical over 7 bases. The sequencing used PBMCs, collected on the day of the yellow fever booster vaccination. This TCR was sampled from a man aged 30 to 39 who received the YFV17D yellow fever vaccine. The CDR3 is CSATTSADQETQYF. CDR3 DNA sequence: TGCAGTGCTACCACTAGCGCGGACCAAGAGACCCAGTACTTC.